The source of this TCR beta chain is a study of blood T cells in healthy people across ages. The authors ran a second PCR of 7 to 11 cycles using a sample-barcoded 5' primer and a J-beta primer mix. TCRdb called the 5' RACE reads again in MiXCR, with one record for every CDR3 protein. The table includes about 1.4 million distinct CDR3 sequences, 55% to 75% detected once. The germline V and J ends were trimmed by 2 bases and 0 bases, with 7 bases remaining between them. The CDR3 consists of 15 residues. Germline values: CDR1 LGHNA, CDR2 YSLEER. V is TRBV4-3 and J is TRBJ2-2; D gene ambiguous. The sequence was obtained from a man younger than 30 in good health. Sequencing was done on a sample of blood. CDR3 nucleotide sequence: TGCGCCAGCAGCCAAACAACCTCGAACACCGGGGAGCTGTTTTTT. Its translation is CASSQTTSNTGELFF.